Listed below are T cell receptor beta chains from one sample, sequenced in a study of human T cells and chemical hapten exposure. MiXCR, run by TCRdb on the RACE reads, gives a single entry per CDR3 protein. Of more than 85,000 distinct CDR3 sequences in the sample, about a tenth were seen once. The source was whole blood, collected in connection with sensitization to the hapten diphenylcyclopropenone (DPC). The receptors were gathered from a woman aged 40 to 50 with alopecia areata. Some clones in this sample may be carry-over from other donors' samples. Both conserved end residues are part of each CDR3. The D gene is left open where the match is weak. Not all rows give a size; the values are once, few, many and, for expanded clones, a class.

D: -; J: TRBJ2-3; size: few; length: 15; V: TRBV12-3/TRBV12-4; DNA: TGTGCCAGCAGTTTTTCTCAGGTTAACACAGATACGCAGTATTTT; CDR3: CASSFSQVNTDTQYF
D: TRBD2; J: TRBJ2-1; size: -; length: 15; V: TRBV6-5; DNA: TGTGCCAGCAGTTACGGGACTAGCGGCAACAATGAGCAGTTCTTC; CDR3: CASSYGTSGNNEQFF
D: -; J: TRBJ2-2; size: few; length: 12; V: TRBV11-3; DNA: TGTGCCAGCGGGGGGATCACCGGGGAGCTGTTTTTT; CDR3: CASGGITGELFF
D: -; J: TRBJ2-2; size: -; length: 12; V: TRBV6-2/TRBV6-3; DNA: TGTGCCAGCAGTTCCCCCGGAAGTAAGCTGTTTTTT; CDR3: CASSSPGSKLFF
D: TRBD1; J: TRBJ2-1; size: many; length: 15; V: TRBV24-1; DNA: TGTGCCACCAGTGATCGGACAGGGAAATACAATGAGCAGTTCTTC; CDR3: CATSDRTGKYNEQFF
D: TRBD2; J: TRBJ2-1; size: many; length: 17; V: TRBV5-1; DNA: TGCGCCAGCAGCTCGCAGGGACTAGCGGGGCCTTACAATGAGCAGTTCTTC; CDR3: CASSSQGLAGPYNEQFF
D: -; J: TRBJ1-1; size: -; length: 14; V: TRBV18; DNA: TGTGCCAGCTCACCACAGGGGATAAACACTGAAGCTTTCTTT; CDR3: CASSPQGINTEAFF
D: TRBD1; J: TRBJ2-1; size: -; length: 17; V: TRBV19; DNA: TGTGCCAGTAGTATACTCTCCGGGACAGGGGGCCCGAATGAGCAGTTCTTC; CDR3: CASSILSGTGGPNEQFF
D: TRBD1; J: TRBJ1-4; size: few; length: 15; V: TRBV5-1; DNA: TGCGCCAGCAGCTTCCTTACAGGGGTTTGGGAAAAACTGTTTTTT; CDR3: CASSFLTGVWEKLFF
D: TRBD1; J: TRBJ1-1; size: few; length: 19; V: TRBV18; DNA: TGTGCCAGCTCGTCGCCACCGGGACAGGGGGCCCTTTTGAACACTGAAGCTTTCTTT; CDR3: CASSSPPGQGALLNTEAFF
D: -; J: TRBJ2-1; size: many; length: 16; V: TRBV10-3; DNA: TGTGCCATCAGTGTAAAATCCCTTGATGCCTACAATGAGCAGTTCTTC; CDR3: CAISVKSLDAYNEQFF
D: TRBD1; J: TRBJ2-1; size: many; length: 14; V: TRBV2; DNA: TGTGCCAGCACCCCGGGACAGGCATACAATGAGCAGTTCTTC; CDR3: CASTPGQAYNEQFF
D: TRBD1; J: TRBJ1-6; size: few; length: 13; V: TRBV29-1; DNA: TGCAGCGTTGCGGGACAGCCAGGATCACCCCTCCACTTT; CDR3: CSVAGQPGSPLHF
D: -; J: TRBJ2-3; size: -; length: 16; V: TRBV9; DNA: TGTGCCAGCAGCGTAGATAAGGGACATAGCACAGATACGCAGTATTTT; CDR3: CASSVDKGHSTDTQYF
D: -; J: TRBJ1-1; size: -; length: 12; V: TRBV29-1; DNA: TGCAGCGCACAGGGCCCAGGCACTGAAGCTTTCTTT; CDR3: CSAQGPGTEAFF
D: TRBD1; J: TRBJ1-5; size: many; length: 15; V: TRBV6-1; DNA: TGTGCCAGCAGTATCGGGACAGCTAGCAATCAGCCCCAGCATTTT; CDR3: CASSIGTASNQPQHF
D: -; J: TRBJ2-6; size: -; length: 16; V: TRBV19; DNA: TGTGCCAGTAGTTGGACGGGTAGCTCTGGGGCCAACGTCCTGACTTTC; CDR3: CASSWTGSSGANVLTF
D: -; J: TRBJ1-5; size: many; length: 13; V: TRBV19; DNA: TGTGCCAGTAGTTTGGGGATTAATCAGCCCCAGCATTTT; CDR3: CASSLGINQPQHF
D: -; J: TRBJ1-4; size: -; length: 12; V: TRBV7-6; DNA: TGTGCCAGCAGCTTAGGGGACCGAAAACTGTTTTTT; CDR3: CASSLGDRKLFF
D: -; J: TRBJ1-2; size: -; length: 14; V: TRBV12-3/TRBV12-4; DNA: TGTGCCAGCAGTGAAGGGGACGCTTGGTATGGCTACACCTTC; CDR3: CASSEGDAWYGYTF
D: TRBD2; J: TRBJ2-3; size: -; length: 15; V: TRBV5-1; DNA: TGCGCCAGCAGCTTTGCGGGGGGCCTCACAGATACGCAGTATTTT; CDR3: CASSFAGGLTDTQYF
D: -; J: TRBJ1-6; size: many; length: 14; V: TRBV30; DNA: TGTGCCTGGAGTACAGGACAGTCTAATTCACCCCTCCACTTT; CDR3: CAWSTGQSNSPLHF
D: -; J: TRBJ2-7; size: many; length: 16; V: TRBV11-2; DNA: TGTGCCAGCAGCTTAGATAAGCAGACAGCTATCTACGAGCAGTACTTC; CDR3: CASSLDKQTAIYEQYF
D: TRBD2; J: TRBJ2-3; size: few; length: 15; V: TRBV6-2/TRBV6-3; DNA: TGTGCCAGCACCCTGCTGGCGGGGGGGCAAGATACGCAGTATTTT; CDR3: CASTLLAGGQDTQYF
D: TRBD1; J: TRBJ1-4; size: -; length: 17; V: TRBV4-3; DNA: TGCGCCAGCAGCCAAGATCTTGAGGGGGCTTTTGATGAAAAACTGTTTTTT; CDR3: CASSQDLEGAFDEKLFF
D: -; J: TRBJ2-7; size: many; length: 14; V: TRBV6-5; DNA: TGTGCCAGCAGCCTTAATGCGGTCGCATACGAGCAGTACTTC; CDR3: CASSLNAVAYEQYF
D: -; J: TRBJ2-2; size: few; length: 12; V: TRBV12-2; DNA: TGTGCAAGTCGAAGGATCACCGGGGAGCTGTTTTTT; CDR3: CASRRITGELFF
D: -; J: TRBJ1-3; size: many; length: 14; V: TRBV12-3/TRBV12-4; DNA: TGTGCCAGCAAAGAGTCAGGGGACGGAAACACCATATATTTT; CDR3: CASKESGDGNTIYF
D: TRBD1; J: TRBJ2-7; size: many; length: 16; V: TRBV4-3; DNA: TGCGCCAGCAGCCAAGCCTGGACAGGAGCGACCTACGAGCAGTACTTC; CDR3: CASSQAWTGATYEQYF
D: -; J: TRBJ2-1; size: many; length: 12; V: TRBV2; DNA: TGTGCCACCCCGGGGGCCCCCCATGAGCAGTTCTTC; CDR3: CATPGAPHEQFF
D: -; J: TRBJ2-2; size: many; length: 15; V: TRBV6-5; DNA: TGTGCCAGCTCACCGGGGGGCCCGAACACCGGGGAGCTGTTTTTT; CDR3: CASSPGGPNTGELFF
D: -; J: TRBJ2-4; size: -; length: 15; V: TRBV28; DNA: TGTGCCAGCAGTTTTAGGGGGTTGAAGTCAGACATTCAGTACTTC; CDR3: CASSFRGLKSDIQYF
D: -; J: TRBJ1-5; size: many; length: 15; V: TRBV4-1; DNA: TGCGCCAGCAGCCAAGGGCACCAGGGGAATCAGCCCCAGCATTTT; CDR3: CASSQGHQGNQPQHF
D: -; J: TRBJ1-2; size: many; length: 16; V: TRBV4-3; DNA: TGCGCCAGCAGCCAAGATCCCCTCGCAGGTTCCTATGGCTACACCTTC; CDR3: CASSQDPLAGSYGYTF
D: TRBD1; J: TRBJ2-7; size: -; length: 12; V: TRBV6-2/TRBV6-3; DNA: TGTGCCAGCAGCCACAGGGGTTACGAGCAGTACTTC; CDR3: CASSHRGYEQYF
D: -; J: TRBJ2-5; size: many; length: 12; V: TRBV11-2; DNA: TGTGCCAGCAGCTCGCAACAAGAGACCCAGTACTTC; CDR3: CASSSQQETQYF
D: TRBD1; J: TRBJ1-2; size: many; length: 16; V: TRBV7-9; DNA: TGTGCCAGCAGCTTAGTGTGGGCGGACAGGGCGAGAGGCTACACCTTC; CDR3: CASSLVWADRARGYTF
D: -; J: TRBJ2-1; size: -; length: 13; V: TRBV12-3/TRBV12-4; DNA: TGTGCCAGCAGTTTAGGCCTTAGGACAGAGCAGTTCTTC; CDR3: CASSLGLRTEQFF
D: -; J: TRBJ2-7; size: -; length: 14; V: TRBV27; DNA: TGTGCCATCGTAACGACAGCCCTCTCCTACGAGCAGTACTTC; CDR3: CAIVTTALSYEQYF
D: TRBD2; J: TRBJ2-2; size: -; length: 19; V: TRBV4-2; DNA: TGTGCCAGCAGCCAGAGGCAGGCTAGCGGGGGGGCCAGCACCGGGGAGCTGTTTTTT; CDR3: CASSQRQASGGASTGELFF
D: -; J: TRBJ1-2; size: -; length: 14; V: TRBV28; DNA: TGTGCCAGCAACCAGGGTTATAGTAGTCGAGGCTACACCTTC; CDR3: CASNQGYSSRGYTF
D: -; J: TRBJ1-5; size: many; length: 16; V: TRBV27; DNA: TGTGCCAGCAGCGTTCGTTGGGTCCTTAGCAATCAGCCCCAGCATTTT; CDR3: CASSVRWVLSNQPQHF
D: TRBD2; J: TRBJ2-3; size: many; length: 14; V: TRBV6-5; DNA: TGTGCCAGCACAAGCGGGGGGGCCTTTGACACGCAGTATTTT; CDR3: CASTSGGAFDTQYF
D: -; J: TRBJ1-6; size: few; length: 14; V: TRBV7-2; DNA: TGTGCCAGCAGCTATACTAGGGTTTACTCACCCCTCCACTTT; CDR3: CASSYTRVYSPLHF
D: TRBD1; J: TRBJ1-5; size: many; length: 18; V: TRBV12-3/TRBV12-4; DNA: TGTGCCAGCAGCTTAGGGACAGTAGGGTTTGGGAAGAGTCAGCCCCAGCATTTT; CDR3: CASSLGTVGFGKSQPQHF
D: -; J: TRBJ1-6; size: few; length: 15; V: TRBV4-2; DNA: TGTGCCAGCAGCCCCCAAGGGGTAAGGAATTCACCCCTCCACTTT; CDR3: CASSPQGVRNSPLHF
D: TRBD2; J: TRBJ2-2; size: few; length: 14; V: TRBV29-1; DNA: TGCAGCGCCCGGCGGGGAGGGATAACCGGGGAGCTGTTTTTT; CDR3: CSARRGGITGELFF
D: -; J: TRBJ2-3; size: few; length: 15; V: TRBV9; DNA: TGTGCCAGCAGCGTGAAGGCGGGGTCGGCAGATACGCAGTATTTT; CDR3: CASSVKAGSADTQYF
D: -; J: TRBJ1-2; size: few; length: 15; V: TRBV4-3; DNA: TGCGCCAGCAGCCCCCCCGGTCAGACGATAGGTCGCTACACCTTC; CDR3: CASSPPGQTIGRYTF
D: TRBD1; J: TRBJ1-1; size: -; length: 15; V: TRBV18; DNA: TGTGCCAGCTCACCGGTCGGACAGGGTAACACTGAAGCTTTCTTT; CDR3: CASSPVGQGNTEAFF
D: -; J: TRBJ2-3; size: many; length: 13; V: TRBV6-1; DNA: TGTGCCAGCAGTGTGAGACAAGCAGATACGCAGTATTTT; CDR3: CASSVRQADTQYF
D: -; J: TRBJ1-1; size: few; length: 17; V: TRBV7-9; DNA: TGTGCCAGCAGCCGCTTTGGGGGGTCCTGGGTGAACACTGAAGCTTTCTTT; CDR3: CASSRFGGSWVNTEAFF
D: -; J: TRBJ1-4; size: many; length: 14; V: TRBV7-2; DNA: TGTGCCAGCAGCTTAGCGCGGGAGAATGAAAAACTGTTTTTT; CDR3: CASSLARENEKLFF